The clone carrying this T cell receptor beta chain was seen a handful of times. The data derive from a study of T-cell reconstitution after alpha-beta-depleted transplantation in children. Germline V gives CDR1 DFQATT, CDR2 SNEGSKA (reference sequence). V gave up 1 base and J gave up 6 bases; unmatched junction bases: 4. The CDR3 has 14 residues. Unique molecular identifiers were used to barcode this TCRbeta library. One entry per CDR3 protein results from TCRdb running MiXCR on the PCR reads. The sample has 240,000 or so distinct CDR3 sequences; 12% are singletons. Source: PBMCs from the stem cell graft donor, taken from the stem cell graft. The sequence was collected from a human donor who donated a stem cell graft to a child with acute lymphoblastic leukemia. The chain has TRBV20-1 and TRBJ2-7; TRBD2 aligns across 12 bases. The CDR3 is CSARGGLAGSEQYF. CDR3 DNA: TGCAGTGCTAGAGGCGGACTAGCGGGATCCGAGCAGTACTTC.